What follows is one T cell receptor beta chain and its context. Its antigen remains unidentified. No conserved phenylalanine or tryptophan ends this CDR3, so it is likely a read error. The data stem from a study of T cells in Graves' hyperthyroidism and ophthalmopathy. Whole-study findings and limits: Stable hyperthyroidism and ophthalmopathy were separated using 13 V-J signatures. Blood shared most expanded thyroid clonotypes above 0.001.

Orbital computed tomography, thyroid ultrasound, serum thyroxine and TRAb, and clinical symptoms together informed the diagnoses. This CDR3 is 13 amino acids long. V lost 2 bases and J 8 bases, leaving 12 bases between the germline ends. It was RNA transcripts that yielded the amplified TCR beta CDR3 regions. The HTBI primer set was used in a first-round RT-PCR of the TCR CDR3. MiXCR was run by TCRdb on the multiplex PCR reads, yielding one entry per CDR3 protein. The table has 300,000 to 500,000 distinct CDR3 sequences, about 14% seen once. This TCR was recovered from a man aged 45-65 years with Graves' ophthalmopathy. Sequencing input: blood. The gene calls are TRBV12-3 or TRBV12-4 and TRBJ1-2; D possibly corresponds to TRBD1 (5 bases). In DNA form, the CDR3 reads TGTGCCAGCAGTTTAAATGTAGGGGCCGGCTACACCCTC. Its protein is CASSLNVGAGYTL.